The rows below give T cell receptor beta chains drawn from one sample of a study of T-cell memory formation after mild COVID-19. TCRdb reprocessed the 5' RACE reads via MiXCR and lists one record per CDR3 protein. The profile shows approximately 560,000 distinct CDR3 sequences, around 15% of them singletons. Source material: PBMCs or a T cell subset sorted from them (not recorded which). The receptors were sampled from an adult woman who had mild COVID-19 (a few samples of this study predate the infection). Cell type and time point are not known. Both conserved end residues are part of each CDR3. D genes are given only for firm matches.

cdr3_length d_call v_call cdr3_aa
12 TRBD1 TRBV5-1 CASRGQGDEQYF
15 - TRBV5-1 CASSLGWQSNEKLFF
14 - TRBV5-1 CASSPGSGDNEQFF
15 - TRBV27 CASSWEGNSNQPQHF
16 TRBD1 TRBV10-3 CAISSGTGTTNEKLFF
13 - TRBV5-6 CASSLGGLGGYTF
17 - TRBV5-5 CASSSYLTRAPYNEQFF
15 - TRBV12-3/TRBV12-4 CASSLQISNTGELFF
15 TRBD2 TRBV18 CASSPGDYSYNEQFF
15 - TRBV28 CASSPRQALAYEQYF
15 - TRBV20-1 CSARIEGGARDTQYF
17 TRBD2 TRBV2 CASSERLAGGGQETQYF
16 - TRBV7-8 CASSSNRERSNQPQHF
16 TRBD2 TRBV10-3 CAISESGLARGNEQFF
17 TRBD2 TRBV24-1 CATSDSRLAGDTDTQYF